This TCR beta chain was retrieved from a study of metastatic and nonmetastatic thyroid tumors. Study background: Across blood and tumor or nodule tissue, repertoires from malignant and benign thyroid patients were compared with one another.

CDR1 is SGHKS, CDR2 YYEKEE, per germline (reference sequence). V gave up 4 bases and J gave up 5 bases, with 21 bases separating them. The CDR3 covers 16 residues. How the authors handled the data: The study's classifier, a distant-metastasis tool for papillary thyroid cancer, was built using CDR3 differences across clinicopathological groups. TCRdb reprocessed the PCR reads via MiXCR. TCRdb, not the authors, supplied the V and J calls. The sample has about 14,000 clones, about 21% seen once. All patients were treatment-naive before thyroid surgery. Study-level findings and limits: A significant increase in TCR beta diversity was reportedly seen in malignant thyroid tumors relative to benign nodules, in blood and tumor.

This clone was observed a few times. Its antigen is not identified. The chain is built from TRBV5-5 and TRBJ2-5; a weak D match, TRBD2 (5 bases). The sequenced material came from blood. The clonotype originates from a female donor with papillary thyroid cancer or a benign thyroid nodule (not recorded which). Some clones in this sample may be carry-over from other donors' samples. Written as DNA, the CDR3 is TGTGCCAGCAGCCCGGAGGCCCTTATAGACACTGAGACCCAGTACTTC. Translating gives CASSPEALIDTETQYF.